A single T cell receptor (beta chain) is shown here with its context. Enrollees, about 18 to 90 years old, lived in about two dozen US areas. Participant-given clinical history determined each cohort assignment. Trimming pared 4 bases from V and 1 base from J, leaving 25 bases between. CDR1 is SNHLY and CDR2 is FYNNEI in the germline V gene. The CDR3 totals 19 residues. These data come from a study of blood T cell repertoires in COVID-19. Across the whole study: The cDNA or gDNA used as material had been derived from T cells, B-cell-depleted T cells, or PBMCs.

Sequenced by immunoSEQ multiplex PCR; TCRdb stores in-frame clones only, minus some. In the table there are roughly 160,000 clones, around four fifths of which are singletons. The receptor was isolated from a woman aged 60-75 years who had recovered from COVID-19. The rearrangement uses TRBV2 and TRBJ2-5, with D possibly TRBD1 on 6 matching bases. Sequencing input: PBMCs or T cells enriched from blood (not recorded which). DNA for the CDR3: TGTGCCAGCAGTGTCCGCGGACAGACAAAAACCGGCGGCCAAGAGACCCAGTACTTC. This encodes CASSVRGQTKTGGQETQYF. The whole variable domain, remainder taken from reference TRBV2 and TRBJ2-5, is EPEVTQTPSHQVTQMGQEVILRCVPISNHLYFYWYRQILGQKVEFLVSFYNNEISEKSEIFDDQFSVERPDGSNFTLKIRSTKLEDSAMYFCASSVRGQTKTGGQETQYFGPGTRLLVL.